This TCR beta chain was identified during a study of blood T cells in healthy people across ages. Per sample, extraction of total RNA gave at least 6 micrograms in every case. This clonotype was detected a few times. For the second PCR, which ran for about 7 to 11 cycles, a sample-barcoded 5' primer and a J-beta primer mix were used. TCRdb recomputed calls from the 5' RACE reads with MiXCR, one row per CDR3 protein. The repertoire holds roughly 1.9 million distinct CDR3 sequences, with approximately 40% as singletons. The germline V gene encodes CDR1 MNHEY and CDR2 SMNVEV (reference sequence). The junction had 16 bases not matched to a gene; V was cut back by 6 bases and J by 13 bases. The length of the CDR3 is 15 residues.

The V and J genes are TRBV27 and TRBJ2-4; TRBD2 aligns across 9 bases. The receptor was isolated from a human donor in good health. The sample comprised blood. The CDR3 coding sequence is TGTGCCAGCAGGGGCGGGGGGGAACCCTTGGTTGAGCAGTACTTC. Its protein product is CASRGGGEPLVEQYF.